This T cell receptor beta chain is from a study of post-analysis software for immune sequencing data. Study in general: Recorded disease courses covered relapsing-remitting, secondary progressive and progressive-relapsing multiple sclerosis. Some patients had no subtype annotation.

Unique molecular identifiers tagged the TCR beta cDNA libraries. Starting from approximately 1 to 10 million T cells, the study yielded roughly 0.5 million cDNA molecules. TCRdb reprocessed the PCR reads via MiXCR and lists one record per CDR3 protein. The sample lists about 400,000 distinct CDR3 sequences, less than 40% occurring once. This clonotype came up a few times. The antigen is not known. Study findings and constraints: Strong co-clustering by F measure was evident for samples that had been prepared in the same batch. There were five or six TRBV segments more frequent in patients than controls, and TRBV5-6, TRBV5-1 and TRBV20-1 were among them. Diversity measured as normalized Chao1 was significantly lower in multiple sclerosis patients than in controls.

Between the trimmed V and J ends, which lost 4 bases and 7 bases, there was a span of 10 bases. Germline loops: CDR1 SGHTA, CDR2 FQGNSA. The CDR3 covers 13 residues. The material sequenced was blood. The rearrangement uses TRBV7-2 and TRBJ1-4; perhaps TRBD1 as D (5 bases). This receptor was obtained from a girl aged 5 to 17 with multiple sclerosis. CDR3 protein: CASSWGGTEKLFF. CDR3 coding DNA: TGTGCCAGCAGCTGGGGGGGTACTGAAAAACTGTTTTTT.